Listed below are T cell receptor beta chains from one sample, sequenced in a study of blood T cell repertoires in COVID-19. Clones were read by immunoSEQ multiplex PCR, and TCRdb kept only the in-frame ones, dropping some. The sample records under 250,000 clones, around four fifths being singletons. Material for sequencing was peripheral blood. The receptors derive from a woman in her sixties or seventies with active or convalescent COVID-19. Both conserved end residues are part of each CDR3. Fields, in order: D gene, clone size, V gene, J gene, CDR3 DNA, CDR3 protein. A D gene is named only where the DNA matches it firmly. Clone sizes are given selectively: once, few, many, or a class where the clone is expanded.

>.|.|TRBV28|TRBJ2-1
TGTGCCAGCAGTTTGCTAGCAATCTCCTACAATGAGCAGTTCTTC
CASSLLAISYNEQFF
>TRBD2|once|TRBV18|TRBJ2-1
TGTGCCAGCTCGCTATCTAGCGGGAGGTACAATGAGCAGTTCTTC
CASSLSSGRYNEQFF
>TRBD2|.|TRBV7-9|TRBJ2-7
TGTGCCAGCAGCTCCGGGACTAGCGGGAGTCCCTACGAGCAGTACTTC
CASSSGTSGSPYEQYF
>TRBD2|.|TRBV4-2|TRBJ2-7
TGTGCCAGCAGCCAAGAGGCACTAGCGTACGAGCAGTACTTC
CASSQEALAYEQYF
>TRBD2|.|TRBV7-9|TRBJ2-5
TGTGCCAGCAGCTTAGCGGATGGGGGGGACCCCCAGTACTTC
CASSLADGGDPQYF
>.|.|TRBV7-9|TRBJ1-4
TGTGCCAGCAGCGACCAGGGGAGTCGGAATGAAAAACTGTTTTTT
CASSDQGSRNEKLFF
>TRBD1|.|TRBV5-6|TRBJ2-6
TGTGCCAGCAGCTCTTGGGGGACAGGGGAAGACAACGTCCTGACTTTC
CASSSWGTGEDNVLTF
>TRBD2|.|TRBV5-1|TRBJ2-1
TGCGCCAGCAGCTGGGGACTAGTCGGAGATGAGCAGTTCTTC
CASSWGLVGDEQFF
>TRBD1|.|TRBV27|TRBJ1-5
TGTGCCAGCAGTCGACAGGGACGACAGCCCCAGCATTTT
CASSRQGRQPQHF
>.|.|TRBV10-1|TRBJ1-1
TGCGCCAGCAGTGAGTCGATAACACAAAATGAAGCTTTCTTT
CASSESITQNEAFF
>TRBD1|.|TRBV5-6|TRBJ2-3
TGTGCCAGCAGCCCCGCACAGGGGGCAAGCACAGATACGCAGTATTTT
CASSPAQGASTDTQYF
>.|.|TRBV5-1|TRBJ1-6
TGCGCCAGCAGCTTGGGACTGTCCTATAATTCACCCCTCCACTTT
CASSLGLSYNSPLHF